This TCR beta chain was captured in a study of blood T cell repertoires in COVID-19 (dated by TCRdb to 2018 to 2021). With respect to the entire study: The collaborator samples originated in the United States, Italy and Spain and spanned the acute and convalescent phases of COVID-19. The prospective study material was composed of cDNA or gDNA derived from T cells, B-cell-depleted T cells, or PBMCs. Deeply sampled blood TCRbeta repertoires from subjects exposed to, actively infected with, or recovered from COVID-19 were included in the dataset. The repertoires were released in a freely available public database intended as a resource for research on the immune response to SARS-CoV-2. The samples were drawn from the first 160 participants of the ongoing ImmuneRACE study and from 950 to 1,500 subjects provided by 6 global collaborators. The sample metadata nearly always contained a de-identified subject ID, COVID-19 status, age in years and sex. HLA class I and class II types, where available, came from metadata supplied by the sample provider rather than from assay-based typing.

Here is what the overall study found, with its caveats: Clinical and demographic metadata were provided uncurated, with the amount varying by source and participant.

The immunoSEQ Assay, a bias-controlled multiplex PCR, was used to amplify TCRbeta CDR3 regions from genomic DNA. Turning to the authors' computational methods: Nucleated cell counts per sample were estimated from amplification of reference gene primers within the assay. To quantify the absolute abundance of each unique TCRbeta CDR3 rearrangement, sequence reads were collapsed and filtered. For each sample, productive Simpson clonality was calculated by taking the square root of Simpson's diversity index across productive rearrangements. TCRdb provides this immuneACCESS table in a form limited to in-frame rearrangements. Some clones are lacking; in checked studies, under half of them reflect an unresolved V gene, and why the rest are absent is not known. From that table come the V and J calls and clone size; the DNA was used to work out D and trimming. This sample gives 330,000 or so clones in total; roughly nine tenths of them show up just once. The biggest ten clones account for 3% to 4.5% of the sample.

Details on this clone: No cognate antigen has been identified for it. The input lacks base qualities; no much larger clone sits a single base away.

Including the terminal cysteine and phenylalanine, the CDR3 comprises 13 residues. The kept DNA is CDR3 alone, 39 bases in frame from the first base. Trimming costs V 7 bases and J 3 bases, and their ends lie 13 bases apart. CDR1 and CDR2 (SNHLY, FYNNEI) derive from the germline V gene. In Seattle, one collaborating source enrolled patients while the infection was active and tracked those patients longitudinally over the course of disease. Collaborating institutions collected whole blood in K2EDTA tubes following their own protocols. For TCRbeta analysis, collaborator samples were shipped as frozen whole blood, as isolated PBMCs, or as DNA extracted from either sample type.

The material sequenced was peripheral blood. The chain is made from TRBV2 and TRBJ2-7; no D gene call is confident. The TCR was taken from a woman between 55 and 75 years old with COVID-19, enrolled during active disease. The CDR3 in this case is CASKANVIYEQYF. The DNA reads TGTGCCAGCAAAGCGAACGTCATCTACGAGCAGTACTTC.